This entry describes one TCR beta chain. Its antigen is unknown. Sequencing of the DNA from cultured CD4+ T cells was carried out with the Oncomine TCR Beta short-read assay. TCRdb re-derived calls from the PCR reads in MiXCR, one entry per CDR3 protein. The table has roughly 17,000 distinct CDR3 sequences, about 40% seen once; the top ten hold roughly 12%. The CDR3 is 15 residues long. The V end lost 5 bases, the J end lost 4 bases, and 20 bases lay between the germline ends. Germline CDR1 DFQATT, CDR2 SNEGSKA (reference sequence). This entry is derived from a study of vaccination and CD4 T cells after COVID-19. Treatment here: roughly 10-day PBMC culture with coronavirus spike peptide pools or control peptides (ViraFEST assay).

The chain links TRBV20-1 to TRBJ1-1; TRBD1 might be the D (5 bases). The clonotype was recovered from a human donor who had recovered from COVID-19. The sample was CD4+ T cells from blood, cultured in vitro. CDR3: CSAGAAGVGRTEAFF. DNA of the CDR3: TGCAGTGCTGGAGCGGCGGGGGTCGGGCGCACTGAAGCTTTCTTT.